Below are 9 T cell receptor beta chains sequenced from a single sample in a study of shared clonotypes between healthy human individuals. Produced via immunoSEQ multiplex PCR; TCRdb's table is partial and in-frame only. The sample carries about 980,000 clones, approximately 80% recorded once. The sequenced sample consisted of memory CD4+ T cells sorted from blood. Indicated subset: CD45RA-negative fraction. The receptors were sampled from a man between 18 and 35 years old in good health.

This clone was counted a few times. The V gene is TRBV29-1, the J gene TRBJ2-7; 7 bases match TRBD1. Trimming at V came to 6 bases and at J to 2 bases, leaving 10 bases not matched to a gene. Looked up from germline, CDR1 is SQVTM and CDR2 is ANQGSEA. The CDR3 covers 14 residues. CDR3 DNA sequence: TGCAGCGTACAATCCGGGACAGTTCCCTACGAGCAGTACTTC. This codes for CSVQSGTVPYEQYF.

The chain joins TRBV9 to TRBJ2-3; TRBD2 agrees at 8 bases. V dropped 1 base and J dropped 0; count of bases not matched to a gene: 4. This CDR3 region has 16 residues. The V gene's germline CDR1 is SGDLS and CDR2 YYNGEE. The CDR3 sequence is CASSVRSGGSTDTQYF. The CDR3 nucleotides read TGTGCCAGCAGCGTAAGGAGCGGGGGAAGCACAGATACGCAGTATTTT.

The CDR3 DNA is TGTGCCAGCAAAGGGGTCGGCGCCCAGGGCAGCGAAAACATTCAGTACTTC. Protein: CASKGVGAQGSENIQYF. This chain links TRBV2 with TRBJ2-4; D is perhaps TRBD1 (5 bases). V gave up 7 bases and J gave up 5 bases, with 24 bases separating them. The CDR3 runs to 17 residues. Germline CDR1 SNHLY, CDR2 FYNNEI.

Concerning this clone itself: The same CDR3 can be traced to other DNA sequences in this sample. The chain recombines TRBV7-9 with TRBJ2-3, with D uncertain. Trimming removed 0 bases at V and 1 base at J, with 5 bases between. CDR1 and CDR2 from the germline V gene are SEHNR and FQNEAQ (reference sequence). The CDR3 has 14 residues. The CDR3 nucleotides are TGTGCCAGCAGCTTAGCTGGGGGCACAGATACGCAGTATTTT. Encoded protein: CASSLAGGTDTQYF.

The chain recombines TRBV4-2 with TRBJ2-3; D is perhaps TRBD2 (6 bases). The germline CDR1 and CDR2 sequences are LGHNA and YNFKEQ. The CDR3 is made up of 13 amino acids. Trimming took off 4 bases at V and 6 bases at J, with 11 bases between the two ends. The CDR3 DNA sequence: TGTGCCAGCAGCCCCGCTGCGGGGGATACGCAGTATTTT. This gives the protein CASSPAAGDTQYF.

This chain joins TRBV28 and TRBJ1-2; possibly TRBD1 for D (6 bases). Per germline, CDR1 MDHEN and CDR2 SYDVKM. Trimming removed 5 bases at V and 6 bases at J, with 22 bases between. The CDR3 sequence is 16 residues long. CDR3 DNA: TGTGCCAGCAGTCCTGGGGTCAGGGGCCCCAGGAATGGCTACACCTTC. Translating it yields CASSPGVRGPRNGYTF.

J is TRBJ1-6 and V is TRBV30; 7 positions agree with TRBD1. The ends lost 5 bases at V and 7 bases at J; junction bases unmatched: 8. The CDR3 covers 14 residues. Germline V CDR1 and CDR2: GTSNPN, SVGIG (reference sequence). CDR3 protein: CAWGPWTGNSPLHF. DNA for the CDR3: TGTGCCTGGGGACCCTGGACAGGAAATTCACCCCTCCACTTT.

The chain has TRBV27 and TRBJ1-1; no definite D call. The CDR3 length is 13 residues. Trimming removed 4 bases at V and 1 base at J, with 7 bases between. The germline V gene encodes CDR1 MNHEY and CDR2 SMNVEV (reference sequence). CDR3 sequence (DNA): TGTGCCAGCAGTTCACCGGGGAACACTGAAGCTTTCTTT. It translates to CASSSPGNTEAFF.

The chain combines TRBV11-2 with TRBJ1-1; no definite D call. V was pared by 2 bases and J by 5 bases, with 12 bases between. Germline values: CDR1 SGHAT, CDR2 FQNNGV. The CDR3 covers 14 residues. Here the CDR3 DNA reads TGTGCCAGCAGCTTATTTAGGGATTCGACTGAAGCTTTCTTT. Protein: CASSLFRDSTEAFF. Full variable domain (missing parts from reference TRBV11-2 and TRBJ1-1): EAGVAQSPRYKIIEKRQSVAFWCNPISGHATLYWYQQILGQGPKLLIQFQNNGVVDDSQLPKDRFSAERLKGVDSTLKIQPAKLEDSAVYLCASSLFRDSTEAFFGQGTRLTVV.